This is a list of T cell receptor beta chains from one sample in a study of blood T cell repertoires in COVID-19. Assay: immunoSEQ multiplex PCR; the TCRdb copy retains only in-frame clones and omits some. The table lists over 90,000 clones, 75% to 90% of them singletons. The specimen sequenced was peripheral blood. These receptor sequences come from a man older than 75 with acute or convalescent COVID-19. Both conserved end residues are part of each CDR3. Each record gives: D gene, J gene, V gene, clone size, CDR3 DNA, CDR3 protein. The D gene is left open where the match is weak. Only part of the rows carry a size: once, few, many, or a class if the clone is expanded.

>TRBD2|TRBJ2-7|TRBV4-1|.
TGCGCCAGCAGCCAAGATAGGGCTAGCGGGACTGACTACGAGCAGTACTTC
CASSQDRASGTDYEQYF
>.|TRBJ1-1|TRBV5-6|.
TGTGCCAGCAGCTTTACGGGGAGGGACACTGAAGCTTTCTTT
CASSFTGRDTEAFF
>TRBD2|TRBJ2-4|TRBV27|.
TGTGCCAGCAGTTCATACACAGGCGGGGGTGCCAAAAACATTCAGTACTTC
CASSSYTGGGAKNIQYF
>.|TRBJ1-5|TRBV11-3|.
TGTGCCAGCAGCTTAGGAGCCACTAGGTTTCAGCCCCAGCATTTT
CASSLGATRFQPQHF
>.|TRBJ2-5|TRBV5-1|once
TGCGCCAGCAGCTTGTTAGGGGGAGAGACCCAGTACTTC
CASSLLGGETQYF
>.|TRBJ1-3|TRBV4-1|.
TGCGCCAGCAGCCAAGAGACTATCTCTGGAAACACCATATATTTT
CASSQETISGNTIYF
>.|TRBJ2-1|TRBV29-1|.
TGCAGCGTTGAAACTAGTTCCTTCAGTGAGCAGTTCTTC
CSVETSSFSEQFF
>TRBD1|TRBJ1-2|TRBV7-6|.
TGTGCCAGCAGCTCAGAGACAGGGGGCGCGTCTGGTGGCTACACCTTC
CASSSETGGASGGYTF
>.|TRBJ2-3|TRBV5-6|.
TGTGCCAGCAGCTTATGGGGCGCGGCAGATACGCAGTATTTT
CASSLWGAADTQYF
>.|TRBJ2-1|TRBV19|.
TGTGCCAGTAGTATACTAGGCCCAAAGCGGGTTGAGCAGTTCTTC
CASSILGPKRVEQFF
>.|TRBJ1-5|TRBV6-2/TRBV6-3|.
TGTGCCAGCAGTTACGTCCAGGGGCGTATCAATCAGCCCCAGCATTTT
CASSYVQGRINQPQHF
>TRBD1|TRBJ1-2|TRBV7-9|.
TGTGCCAGCAGCTTAGCGGACAGGGGTCGGTATGGCTACACCTTC
CASSLADRGRYGYTF
>.|TRBJ2-1|TRBV5-1|few
TGCGCCAGCAGCCCCGCCAGCGGCCCTTTAAACAATGAGCAGTTCTTC
CASSPASGPLNNEQFF
>.|TRBJ2-2|TRBV7-8|few
TGTGCCAGCAGCTTAGTGCGGAGGGGTCTGGGCACCGGGGAGCTGTTTTTT
CASSLVRRGLGTGELFF
>TRBD1|TRBJ2-1|TRBV24-1|once
TGTGCCACCAGTGATTCGACAGGGGCCTACAATGAGCAGTTCTTC
CATSDSTGAYNEQFF
>TRBD1|TRBJ1-1|TRBV7-2|.
TGTGCCAGCAGCTTCCCACAGGGGACAAGGAACACTGAAGCTTTCTTT
CASSFPQGTRNTEAFF
>.|TRBJ2-1|TRBV7-3|once
TGTGCCAGCAGCCACAAGGAGAGGTCAGTCTCCTACAATGAGCAGTTCTTC
CASSHKERSVSYNEQFF
>.|TRBJ2-7|TRBV11-1|.
TGTGCCAGCAGCTTAGGACAAGGCGAGCAGTACTTC
CASSLGQGEQYF
>.|TRBJ2-2|TRBV19|.
TGTGCCAGTATAGCGGTAGGCACCGGGGAGCTGTTTTTT
CASIAVGTGELFF
>.|TRBJ2-7|TRBV27|few
TGTGCCAGCAGTTTCTCTGGGACTTCCTACGAGCAGTACTTC
CASSFSGTSYEQYF
>.|TRBJ2-4|TRBV28|few
TGTGCCAGCAGCGGTACAGGCGCTGCCAAAAACATTCAGTACTTC
CASSGTGAAKNIQYF
>TRBD1|TRBJ1-1|TRBV29-1|once
TGCAGCGTAGGGACAGGAGGGAACACTGAAGCTTTCTTT
CSVGTGGNTEAFF
>.|TRBJ1-4|TRBV5-8|once
TGTGCCAGCAGCCGGGGACTGTCTTCGAATGAAAAACTGTTTTTT
CASSRGLSSNEKLFF
>.|TRBJ2-2|TRBV23-1|.
TGCGCCAGCAGTCGGAGCGGGTCCGACAAAGCGGACACCGGGGAGCTGTTTTTT
CASSRSGSDKADTGELFF
>TRBD2|TRBJ2-1|TRBV10-3|.
TGTGCCATCAGTGAGAGGACTAGCTCCTACAATGAGCAGTTCTTC
CAISERTSSYNEQFF
>.|TRBJ2-7|TRBV6-2/TRBV6-3|few
TGTGCCAGCAGTTACCCCAGGGGCCCTCGGGGTTACGAGCAGTACTTC
CASSYPRGPRGYEQYF
>TRBD2|TRBJ2-7|TRBV7-9|few
TGTGCCAGCAGCCTTGGACTAGCGGGGGGATCCTACGAGCAGTACTTC
CASSLGLAGGSYEQYF
>.|TRBJ2-7|TRBV5-1|.
TGCGCCAGCAGCCCCAAAAGGGGCACCGAAACCTCCTACGAGCAGTACTTC
CASSPKRGTETSYEQYF
>.|TRBJ1-5|TRBV27|few
TGTGCCAGCAGTACAGGGTTCAATCAGCCCCAGCATTTT
CASSTGFNQPQHF
>.|TRBJ2-7|TRBV2|.
TGTGCCAGCAGTCGACAAGGCTACGAGCAGTACTTC
CASSRQGYEQYF
>.|TRBJ1-3|TRBV28|.
TGTGCCAGCAGTACGACACCCCTCTCTGGAAACACCATATATTTT
CASSTTPLSGNTIYF
>.|TRBJ2-7|TRBV30|.
TGTGCCTGGAGTGGTGGTAGCCTCTACGAGCAGTACTTC
CAWSGGSLYEQYF
>TRBD1|TRBJ1-1|TRBV6-2/TRBV6-3|.
TGTGCCAGCACTTACAGGGGGTCTGAAGCTTTCTTT
CASTYRGSEAFF
>TRBD1|TRBJ1-1|TRBV5-1|.
TGCGCCAGCAGCTTAGGGGGCATCAGCACTGAAGCTTTCTTT
CASSLGGISTEAFF
>TRBD2|TRBJ2-1|TRBV15|.
TGTGCCACCAGCAGAGATCTAGCGGGAGGGGCTGAGCAGTTCTTC
CATSRDLAGGAEQFF
>.|TRBJ2-2|TRBV19|.
TGTGCCAGTAGTATAGGCGGGGTCTCCGGGGAGCTGTTTTTT
CASSIGGVSGELFF
>TRBD2|TRBJ2-7|TRBV9|.
TGTGCCAGCAGCGCCGGACTAGCGGAAGTCTACGAGCAGTACTTC
CASSAGLAEVYEQYF
>TRBD1|TRBJ1-4|TRBV29-1|.
TGCAGCGCGGAGATGTCGCAGGGGGATGAAAAACTGTTTTTT
CSAEMSQGDEKLFF
>.|TRBJ2-2|TRBV7-2|few
TGTGCCAGCAGCTTAGATCGGCGGACCGGGGAGCTGTTTTTT
CASSLDRRTGELFF
>.|TRBJ1-1|TRBV6-5|.
TGTGCCAGCAGGACCCGGGGTAGGGATGAAGCTTTCTTT
CASRTRGRDEAFF
>TRBD1|TRBJ1-2|TRBV29-1|.
TGCAGCGTTGAAGGGACAGGGATCGGTGGCTACACCTTC
CSVEGTGIGGYTF
>TRBD2|TRBJ2-1|TRBV4-1|.
TGCGCCAGCAGCCAAGATCGGTCTCGGGGGGGAGGCTACAATGAGCAGTTCTTC
CASSQDRSRGGGYNEQFF
>.|TRBJ1-1|TRBV5-1|.
TGCGCCAGCAGCGAATCCACAGGGTTGGGGACGAACACTGAAGCTTTCTTT
CASSESTGLGTNTEAFF
>.|TRBJ2-5|TRBV5-1|.
TGCGCCAGCAGCTTGGACTCCTGGGAGGAGACCCAGTACTTC
CASSLDSWEETQYF
>.|TRBJ2-2|TRBV5-1|.
TGCGCCAGCAGCTTGCGGGGGGCGGACACCGGGGAGCTGTTTTTT
CASSLRGADTGELFF
>TRBD1|TRBJ1-2|TRBV28|.
TGTGCCAGCAGTACAGGGGAATATGGCTACACCTTC
CASSTGEYGYTF
>.|TRBJ2-5|TRBV10-3|.
TGTGCCATCGCTATAAGACAGCAACAAGAGACCCAGTACTTC
CAIAIRQQQETQYF
>TRBD1|TRBJ1-6|TRBV5-4|.
TGTGCCAGCAGCTTGTATAGGGGGCGGGATCATTCACCCCTCCACTTT
CASSLYRGRDHSPLHF
>TRBD2|TRBJ2-1|TRBV11-2|.
TGTGCCAGCAGCCACTCTGGGGCAGGGGGGCTAGCGGGGTACAATGAGCAGTTCTTC
CASSHSGAGGLAGYNEQFF
>TRBD2|TRBJ2-2|TRBV29-1|.
TGCAGCGCATCTAGCGGGAGGGGCAGATACACCGGGGAGCTGTTTTTT
CSASSGRGRYTGELFF
>TRBD2|TRBJ2-5|TRBV7-2|once
TGTGCCAGCAGCTTGCTAGCGGGAGGGGAGACCCAGTACTTC
CASSLLAGGETQYF
>TRBD1|TRBJ2-7|TRBV7-2|few
TGTGCCAGCAGCTTACGGCAGGGGGCCTACGAGCAGTACTTC
CASSLRQGAYEQYF
>TRBD2|TRBJ2-3|TRBV6-2/TRBV6-3|.
TGTGCCAGTAGCCATTCACTAGCGGGAGTTGCAGATACGCAGTATTTT
CASSHSLAGVADTQYF
>.|TRBJ2-4|TRBV6-5|.
TGTGCCAGCAGTTCCGGAACAGGGATAGGCATTCAGTACTTC
CASSSGTGIGIQYF
>.|TRBJ2-2|TRBV11-3|few
TGTGCCAGCAGCTTAGATTCGGGCAGGGGTTCTTTCACCGGGGAGCTGTTTTTT
CASSLDSGRGSFTGELFF
>.|TRBJ1-5|TRBV6-5|once
TGTGCCAGCAGTTACTCGGCCAATCAGCCCCAGCATTTT
CASSYSANQPQHF